The source of this TCR beta chain is a study of blood T cell repertoires in COVID-19. Study at large: Spain, Italy and the United States supplied samples that represented acute and convalescent COVID-19.

Produced via immunoSEQ multiplex PCR; TCRdb's table is partial and in-frame only. This table holds roughly 400,000 clones, around nine tenths found once. Germline loops: CDR1 LGHNT, CDR2 FRNRAP. Trimming pared 1 base from V and 8 bases from J, leaving 11 bases between. The length of the CDR3 is 14 residues. Recruitment covered about two dozen US areas and drew participants whose ages spanned roughly 18 to 100 years. Cohorts were determined from participant-reported clinical history. Donors in Cohort 3 counted as recovered after two negative PCRs, clearance, or symptom resolution. This chain connects TRBV12-5 to TRBJ1-4, with a tentative D call TRBD1 (6 bases). The specimen was PBMCs or T cells enriched from blood (not recorded which). This sequence was found in a woman in her 50s who had recovered from COVID-19. CDR3 sequence: CASGLGQEAEKLFF. Written as DNA, the CDR3 is TGTGCTAGTGGTTTGGGACAGGAGGCCGAAAAACTGTTTTTT.